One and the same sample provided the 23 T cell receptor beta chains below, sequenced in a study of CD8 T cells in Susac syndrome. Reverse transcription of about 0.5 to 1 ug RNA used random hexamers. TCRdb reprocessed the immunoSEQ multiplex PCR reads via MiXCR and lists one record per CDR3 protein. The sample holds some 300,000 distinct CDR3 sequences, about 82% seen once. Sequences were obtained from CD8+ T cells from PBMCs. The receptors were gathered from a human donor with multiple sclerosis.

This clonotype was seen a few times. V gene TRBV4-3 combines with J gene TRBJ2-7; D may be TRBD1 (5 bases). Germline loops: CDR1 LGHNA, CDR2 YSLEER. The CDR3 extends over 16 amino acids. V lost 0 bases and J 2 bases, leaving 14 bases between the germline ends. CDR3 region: CASSQEVGHWAYEQYF. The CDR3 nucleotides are TGCGCCAGCAGCCAAGAGGTGGGGCATTGGGCCTACGAGCAGTACTTC.

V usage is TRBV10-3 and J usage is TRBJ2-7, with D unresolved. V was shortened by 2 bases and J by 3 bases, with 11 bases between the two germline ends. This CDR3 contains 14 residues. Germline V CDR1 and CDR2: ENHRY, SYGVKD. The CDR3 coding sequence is TGTGCCATCAGTGAGCTAGAATGGGACTACGAGCAGTACTTC. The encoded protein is CAISELEWDYEQYF.

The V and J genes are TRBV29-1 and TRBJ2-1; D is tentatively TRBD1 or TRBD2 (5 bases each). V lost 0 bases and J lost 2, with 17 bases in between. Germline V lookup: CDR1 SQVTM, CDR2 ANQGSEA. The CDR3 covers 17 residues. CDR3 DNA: TGCAGCGTTGAAGATTCCACCTGGGGGTCCCCCTACAATGAGCAGTTCTTC. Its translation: CSVEDSTWGSPYNEQFF.

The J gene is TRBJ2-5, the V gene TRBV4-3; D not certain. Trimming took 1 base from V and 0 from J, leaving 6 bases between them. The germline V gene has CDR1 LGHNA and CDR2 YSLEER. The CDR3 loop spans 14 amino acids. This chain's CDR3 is CASSQVDNQETQYF. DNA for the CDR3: TGCGCCAGCAGCCAAGTTGACAACCAAGAGACCCAGTACTTC.

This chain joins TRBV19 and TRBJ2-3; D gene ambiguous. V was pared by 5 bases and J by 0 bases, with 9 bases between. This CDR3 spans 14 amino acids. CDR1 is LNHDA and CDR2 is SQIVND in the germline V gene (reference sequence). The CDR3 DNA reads TGTGCCAGTAGTGCTGGGCCTAGCACAGATACGCAGTATTTT. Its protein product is CASSAGPSTDTQYF.

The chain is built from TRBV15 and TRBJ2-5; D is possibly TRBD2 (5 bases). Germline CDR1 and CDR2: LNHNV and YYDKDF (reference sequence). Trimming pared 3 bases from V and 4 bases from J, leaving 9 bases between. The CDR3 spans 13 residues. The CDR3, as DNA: TGTGCCACCAGCAGCGGGATTAGAGAGACCCAGTACTTC. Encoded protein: CATSSGIRETQYF.

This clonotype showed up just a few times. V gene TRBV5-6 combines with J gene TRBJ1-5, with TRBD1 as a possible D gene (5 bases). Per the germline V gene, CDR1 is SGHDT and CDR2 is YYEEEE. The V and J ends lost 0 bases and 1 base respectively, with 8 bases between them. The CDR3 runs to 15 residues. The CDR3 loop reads CASSLAAGSNQPQHF. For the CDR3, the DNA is TGTGCCAGCAGCTTGGCCGCAGGGAGCAATCAGCCCCAGCATTTT. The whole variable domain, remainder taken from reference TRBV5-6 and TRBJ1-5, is DAGVTQSPTHLIKTRGQQVTLRCSPKSGHDTVSWYQQALGQGPQFIFQYYEEEERQRGNFPDRFSGHQFPNYSSELNVNALLLGDSALYLCASSLAAGSNQPQHFGDGTRLSIL.

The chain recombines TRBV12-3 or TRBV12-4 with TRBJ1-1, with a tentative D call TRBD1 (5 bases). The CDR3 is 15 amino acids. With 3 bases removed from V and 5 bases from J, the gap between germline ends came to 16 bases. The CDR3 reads CASSLYVTGGTEAFF. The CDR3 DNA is TGTGCCAGCAGTTTGTACGTTACGGGGGGTACTGAAGCTTTCTTT.

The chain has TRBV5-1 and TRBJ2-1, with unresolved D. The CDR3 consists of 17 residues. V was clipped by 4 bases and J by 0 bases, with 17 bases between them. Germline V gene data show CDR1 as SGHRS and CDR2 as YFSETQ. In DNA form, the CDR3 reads TGCGCCAGCAGCCTACTCACCCCAACAAGCTCCTACAATGAGCAGTTCTTC. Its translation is CASSLLTPTSSYNEQFF. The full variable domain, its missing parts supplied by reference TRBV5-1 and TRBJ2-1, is KAGVTQTPRYLIKTRGQQVTLSCSPISGHRSVSWYQQTPGQGLQFLFEYFSETQRNKGNFPGRFSGRQFSNSRSEMNVSTLELGDSALYLCASSLLTPTSSYNEQFFGPGTRLTVL.

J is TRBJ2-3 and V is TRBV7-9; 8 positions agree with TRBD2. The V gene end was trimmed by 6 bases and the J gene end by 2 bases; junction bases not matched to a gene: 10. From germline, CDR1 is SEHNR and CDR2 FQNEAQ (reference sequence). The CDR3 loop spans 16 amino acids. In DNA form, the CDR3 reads TGTGCCAGCAGGATAATGACTAGCGCCTACACAGATACGCAGTATTTT. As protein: CASRIMTSAYTDTQYF.

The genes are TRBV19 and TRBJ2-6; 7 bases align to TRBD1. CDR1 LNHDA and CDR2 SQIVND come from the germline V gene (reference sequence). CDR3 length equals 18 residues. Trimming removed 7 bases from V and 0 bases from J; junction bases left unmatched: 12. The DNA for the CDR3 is TGTGCCAGTAAACACCCGGGACAGTCGTTCTCTGGGGCCAACGTCCTGACTTTC. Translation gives CASKHPGQSFSGANVLTF.

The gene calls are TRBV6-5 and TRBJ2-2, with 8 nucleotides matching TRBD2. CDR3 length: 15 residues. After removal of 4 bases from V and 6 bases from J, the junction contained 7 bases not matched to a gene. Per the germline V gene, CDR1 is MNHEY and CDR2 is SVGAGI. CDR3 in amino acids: CASSWERELSGELFF. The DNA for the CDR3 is TGTGCCAGCAGTTGGGAGCGGGAGCTGTCCGGGGAGCTGTTTTTT.

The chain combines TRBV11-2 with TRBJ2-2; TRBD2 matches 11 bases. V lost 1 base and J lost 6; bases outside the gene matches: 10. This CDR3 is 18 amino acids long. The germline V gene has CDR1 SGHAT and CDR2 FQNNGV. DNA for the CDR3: TGTGCCAGCAGCTTAGCGGTAGCGGGAGGGCCTCGGGCCGGGGAGCTGTTTTTT. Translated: CASSLAVAGGPRAGELFF.

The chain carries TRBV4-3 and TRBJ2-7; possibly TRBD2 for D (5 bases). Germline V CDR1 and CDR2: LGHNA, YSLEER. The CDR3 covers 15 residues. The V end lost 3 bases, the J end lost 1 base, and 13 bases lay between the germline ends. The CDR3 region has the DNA TGCGCCAGCAGCCAGTGGACTGGTGTTTCCTACGAGCAGTACTTC. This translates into CASSQWTGVSYEQYF.

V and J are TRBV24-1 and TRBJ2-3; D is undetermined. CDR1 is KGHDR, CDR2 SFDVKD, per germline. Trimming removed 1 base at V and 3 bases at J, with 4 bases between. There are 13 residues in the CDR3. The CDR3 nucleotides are TGTGCCACCAGTGATTTCAGGACAGATACGCAGTATTTT. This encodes CATSDFRTDTQYF.

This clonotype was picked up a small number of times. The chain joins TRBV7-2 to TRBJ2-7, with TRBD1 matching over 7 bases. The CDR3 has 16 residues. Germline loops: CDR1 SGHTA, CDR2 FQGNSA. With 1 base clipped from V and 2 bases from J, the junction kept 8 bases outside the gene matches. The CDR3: CASSLDGQAPPYEQYF. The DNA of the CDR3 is TGTGCCAGCAGCTTAGATGGACAGGCGCCACCCTACGAGCAGTACTTC.

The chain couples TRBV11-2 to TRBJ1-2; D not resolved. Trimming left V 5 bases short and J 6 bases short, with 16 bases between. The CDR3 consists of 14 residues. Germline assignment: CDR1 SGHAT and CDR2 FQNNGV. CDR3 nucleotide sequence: TGTGCCAGCAGCGACGGGCTTTCTCTGGATGGCTACACCTTC. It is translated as CASSDGLSLDGYTF.

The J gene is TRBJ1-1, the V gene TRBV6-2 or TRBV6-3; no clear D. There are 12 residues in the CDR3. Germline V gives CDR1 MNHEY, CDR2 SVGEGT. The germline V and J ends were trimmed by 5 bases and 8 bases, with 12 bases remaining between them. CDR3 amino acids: CASSLLGPEAFF. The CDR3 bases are TGTGCCAGCAGTCTCCTCGGGCCGGAAGCTTTCTTT.

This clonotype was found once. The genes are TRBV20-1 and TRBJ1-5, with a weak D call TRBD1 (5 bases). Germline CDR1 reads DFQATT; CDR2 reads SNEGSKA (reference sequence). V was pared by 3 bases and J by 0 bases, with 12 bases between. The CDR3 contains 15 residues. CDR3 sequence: CSASLDSYSNQPQHF. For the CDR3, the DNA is TGCAGTGCTAGCCTCGACAGCTATAGCAATCAGCCCCAGCATTTT.

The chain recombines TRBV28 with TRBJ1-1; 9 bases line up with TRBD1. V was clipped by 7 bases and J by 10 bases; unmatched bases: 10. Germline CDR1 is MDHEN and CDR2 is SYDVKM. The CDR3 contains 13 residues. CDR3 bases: TGTGCCAGCACTCCAGGGACAGGGTTCTCAGCTTTCTTT. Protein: CASTPGTGFSAFF.

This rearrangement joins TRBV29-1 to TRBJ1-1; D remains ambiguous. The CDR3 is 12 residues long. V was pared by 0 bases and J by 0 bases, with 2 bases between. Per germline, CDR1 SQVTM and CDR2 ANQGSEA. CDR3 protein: CSVEEVNTEAFF. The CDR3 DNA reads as TGCAGCGTTGAAGAGGTGAACACTGAAGCTTTCTTT.

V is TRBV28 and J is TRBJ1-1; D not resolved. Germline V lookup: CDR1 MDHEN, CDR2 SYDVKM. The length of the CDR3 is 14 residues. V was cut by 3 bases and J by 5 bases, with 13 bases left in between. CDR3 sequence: CASSFPPGRTEAFF. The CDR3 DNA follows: TGTGCCAGCAGTTTTCCCCCTGGGAGAACTGAAGCTTTCTTT.

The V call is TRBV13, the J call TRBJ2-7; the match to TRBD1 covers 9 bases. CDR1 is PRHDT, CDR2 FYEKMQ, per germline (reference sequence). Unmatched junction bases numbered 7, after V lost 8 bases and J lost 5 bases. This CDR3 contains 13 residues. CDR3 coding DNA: TGTGCCAGCTCCGGGACAGGGAGAGACGAGCAGTACTTC. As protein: CASSGTGRDEQYF.